A selection of T cell receptor beta chains follows, all from one sample in a study of T cell responses to AZD1222 COVID-19 vaccine. Some clones are missing from TCRdb's copy, which holds only in-frame ones; the method was immunoSEQ multiplex PCR. Of under 200,000 clones in the sample, more than 70% were seen once. Sample: peripheral blood, taken on day 0 of AZD1222 vaccination. These receptors all stem from an adult in good health. The CDR3 runs from the conserved cysteine through the conserved F or W. A D gene is named only where the DNA matches it firmly. Clone size, where shown, is once, few, many, or a class for clones that have expanded.

v_gene	d_gene	j_gene	abundance	CDR3nt	CDR3aa
TRBV7-2	TRBD1	TRBJ1-6	-	TGTGCCAGCAGCTTAGACAGGGGACGATCACCCCTCCACTTT	CASSLDRGRSPLHF
TRBV7-3	TRBD2	TRBJ2-1	-	TGTGCCAGCAGCACCGGGACTACAATAGTCGATGAGCAGTTCTTC	CASSTGTTIVDEQFF
TRBV5-1	-	TRBJ2-7	-	TGCGCCAGCAGCCCCGTGGGAAGCTCCTACGAGCAGTACTTC	CASSPVGSSYEQYF
TRBV5-1	TRBD1	TRBJ2-1	-	TGCGCCAGCAGCCGAGAACCCGGGACAGGGGACAATGAGCAGTTCTTC	CASSREPGTGDNEQFF
TRBV7-9	-	TRBJ2-2	-	TGTGCCAGCAGCCCTCTTGGCGACGTCAACACCGGGGAGCTGTTTTTT	CASSPLGDVNTGELFF
TRBV14	-	TRBJ2-7	-	TGTGCCAGCAGCCAAGGGTACCAGGGGCGCTACGAGCAGTACTTC	CASSQGYQGRYEQYF
TRBV19	-	TRBJ2-7	-	TGTGCCAGTAGTCCCATCGACGGACCCCTGAGAGAGCAGTACTTC	CASSPIDGPLREQYF
TRBV24-1	TRBD1	TRBJ2-2	-	TGTGCCACCAGCCGACAGGGGCGCGACACCGGGGAGCTGTTTTTT	CATSRQGRDTGELFF
TRBV6-2/TRBV6-3	-	TRBJ1-5	few	TGTGCCAGCAGTTACGATTATCTCCGTTATAGCAATCAGCCCCAGCATTTT	CASSYDYLRYSNQPQHF
TRBV5-5	TRBD1	TRBJ1-1	-	TGTGCCAGCAGCTTGGAGGGACAGGCGAAGTGGGGTGCTGAAGCTTTCTTT	CASSLEGQAKWGAEAFF
TRBV15	-	TRBJ2-3	-	TGTGCCACCAGCAGAGTATTCGGCCCGGGCCATGTCACAGATACGCAGTATTTT	CATSRVFGPGHVTDTQYF
TRBV3-1/TRBV3-2	-	TRBJ1-3	-	TGTGCCAGCCGCACAGTATCTGGAAACACCATATATTTT	CASRTVSGNTIYF
TRBV19	-	TRBJ1-1	once	TGTGCCACCTCCCCCGGGGGCAGGGTGGGCACCACTGAAGCTTTCTTT	CATSPGGRVGTTEAFF
TRBV27	-	TRBJ1-2	-	TGTGCCAGCAGTTTAATGGGAGCAACTAACTATGGCTACACCTTC	CASSLMGATNYGYTF
TRBV28	-	TRBJ1-1	once	TGTGCCAGCACATACCCCGGGGGGAACACTGAAGCTTTCTTT	CASTYPGGNTEAFF
TRBV6-2/TRBV6-3	TRBD2	TRBJ2-7	once	TGTGCCAGCAGCCTAGCGGGAACCCTCTCCTACGAGCAGTACTTC	CASSLAGTLSYEQYF
TRBV25-1	TRBD1	TRBJ1-4	-	TGTGCCAGCAAACCGGGACAGGGGTTTGAAAAACTGTTTTTT	CASKPGQGFEKLFF
TRBV7-9	-	TRBJ2-1	-	TGTGCCAGCAGCAACATACTAGCCCTGGGATTGAATGAGCAGTTCTTC	CASSNILALGLNEQFF
TRBV5-6	TRBD1	TRBJ1-5	-	TGTGCCAGCAGCTCGACAGGGAGGCCCCAGCATTTT	CASSSTGRPQHF
TRBV7-9	TRBD1	TRBJ2-7	once	TGTGCCAGCAGCACATTGTTCCGGGACAGTCCCTACGAGCAGTACTTC	CASSTLFRDSPYEQYF
TRBV28	-	TRBJ2-4	-	TGTGCCAGCAGCAAGAGGACCCCACCCAGCATTCAGTACTTC	CASSKRTPPSIQYF
TRBV7-9	-	TRBJ1-2	-	TGTGCCAGCAGCTTAGGTAGTCCGAGGGGCAGGGTATCTGGCTACACCTTC	CASSLGSPRGRVSGYTF
TRBV5-4	-	TRBJ1-1	-	TGTGCCAGCAGCTTCGAATCGGGGTTCACTGAAGCTTTCTTT	CASSFESGFTEAFF
TRBV29-1	-	TRBJ2-7	-	TGCAGCGCCGAGGAGGGGGCCTACGAGCAGTACTTC	CSAEEGAYEQYF
TRBV7-7	TRBD2	TRBJ2-1	-	TGTGCCAGCAGCCCCCGGGGTGGGCGGGAGGCTAGGAATGAGCAGTTCTTC	CASSPRGGREARNEQFF
TRBV21-1	-	TRBJ2-2	-	TGTGCCAGGGCGGGACAGGGGACCACCGGGGAGCTGTTTTTT	CARAGQGTTGELFF
TRBV27	-	TRBJ1-5	-	TGTGCCAGCAGTTCTTCCAGCAATCAGCCCCAGCATTTT	CASSSSSNQPQHF
TRBV24-1	-	TRBJ1-5	-	TGTGCCACCAGTCCTCGGGGACCAACGGCGCGGGATCAGCCCCAGCATTTT	CATSPRGPTARDQPQHF
TRBV4-1	-	TRBJ1-2	-	TGCGCCAGCAGCCAAGAGGGGTTAGGATTTAACTATGGCTACACCTTC	CASSQEGLGFNYGYTF
TRBV2	TRBD2	TRBJ2-1	-	TGTGCCAGCAGTGGCGGGGCTAGCGGGACAATCAGCTCCTACAATGAGCAGTTCTTC	CASSGGASGTISSYNEQFF
TRBV20-1	-	TRBJ1-2	-	TGCAGTGCTAGGGTGGAATATGGCTACACCTTC	CSARVEYGYTF
TRBV6-2/TRBV6-3	-	TRBJ1-1	-	TGTGCCAGCAGCCCCCACTCTGGGGGGTTCAACACTGAAGCTTTCTTT	CASSPHSGGFNTEAFF
TRBV5-4	TRBD2	TRBJ2-5	-	TGTGCCAGCAGCTTGGCTAGCGGGCAAGAGACCCAGTACTTC	CASSLASGQETQYF
TRBV2	TRBD1	TRBJ1-4	-	TGTGCCAGCAGTGGATCCGGGACAGGGAATGAAAAACTGTTTTTT	CASSGSGTGNEKLFF
TRBV4-3	TRBD1	TRBJ1-5	-	TGCGCCAGCAGCCAAGGGGTGGACAGGGGGCATCAGCCCCAGCATTTT	CASSQGVDRGHQPQHF
TRBV9	-	TRBJ1-1	-	TGTGCCAGCAGGAGTACCTCGGGCTCGGCTGAAGCTTTCTTT	CASRSTSGSAEAFF
TRBV28	-	TRBJ2-7	-	TGTGCCAGCAGTTTATACACCTACGAGCAGTACTTC	CASSLYTYEQYF
TRBV27	TRBD2	TRBJ2-2	once	TGTGCCAGCAGTACGCCCGGAGGACTAGCGGGAGGCGTGGGCGGGGAGCTGTTTTTT	CASSTPGGLAGGVGGELFF
TRBV7-2	-	TRBJ2-2	-	TGTGCCAGCAGCTACATCCGGTCGGACACCGGGGAGCTGTTTTTT	CASSYIRSDTGELFF
TRBV6-1	-	TRBJ2-2	-	TGTGCCAGCAGTGAGATAAGGGGTACCGGGGAGCTGTTTTTT	CASSEIRGTGELFF
TRBV12-3/TRBV12-4	-	TRBJ2-7	-	TGTGCCAGCAGTTTGGTGGGTTACTACGAGCAGTACTTC	CASSLVGYYEQYF
TRBV24-1	TRBD2	TRBJ2-3	-	TGTGCCACCAGTGAACTAGCGGGATCTGCAGATACGCAGTATTTT	CATSELAGSADTQYF
TRBV3-1/TRBV3-2	-	TRBJ2-7	once	TGTGCCAGCAGCCAAGGTGTAGGAAGCTCCTACGAGCAGTACTTC	CASSQGVGSSYEQYF
TRBV7-6	TRBD2	TRBJ2-1	-	TGTGCCAGCAGCTCTAGCGGGAGGTCTGATGAGCAGTTCTTC	CASSSSGRSDEQFF
TRBV4-1	TRBD1	TRBJ2-5	-	TGCGCCAGCAGCCAAGGGGACAGGACGTACCAAGAGACCCAGTACTTC	CASSQGDRTYQETQYF
TRBV7-8	-	TRBJ2-2	few	TGTGCCAGCAGCACAGGGACCGACACCGGGGAGCTGTTTTTT	CASSTGTDTGELFF
TRBV11-2	TRBD1	TRBJ1-2	-	TGTGCCAGCAGCTTCGACAGGGGGGTTTTTGGCTACACCTTC	CASSFDRGVFGYTF
TRBV6-4	TRBD1	TRBJ1-5	-	TGTGCCAACAATAAAACAGGGGACGCGTATAGCAATCAGCCCCAGCATTTT	CANNKTGDAYSNQPQHF
TRBV5-1	-	TRBJ1-6	-	TGCGCCAGCAGCTTGGGACAGAATAATTCACCCCTCCACTTT	CASSLGQNNSPLHF
TRBV7-2	-	TRBJ1-5	once	TGTGCCAGCAGCTTAGGGGCAGGGAGGAGCAATCAGCCCCAGCATTTT	CASSLGAGRSNQPQHF
TRBV19	TRBD1	TRBJ1-2	-	TGTGCCGGCTCTCCGGGACAGGGGAAATATGGCTACACCTTC	CAGSPGQGKYGYTF
TRBV6-6	TRBD1	TRBJ2-5	-	TGTGCCAGCAGGAGCGAACAGGGGTCAGAGACCCAGTACTTC	CASRSEQGSETQYF
TRBV7-6	-	TRBJ1-5	few	TGTGCCAGCAGCTTAGATGAGGGAACGAGTCAGCCCCAGCATTTT	CASSLDEGTSQPQHF
TRBV18	TRBD1	TRBJ1-1	few	TGTGCCAGCTCAGCGACAGGGAAGAACACTGAAGCTTTCTTT	CASSATGKNTEAFF
TRBV19	-	TRBJ2-1	-	TGTGCCAGTAGTATTAGGGAGGTTGAGCAGTTCTTC	CASSIREVEQFF
TRBV28	TRBD1	TRBJ2-7	-	TGTGCCAGCAGCCCGGGACAGGGGTTCAACGAGCAGTACTTC	CASSPGQGFNEQYF
TRBV6-1	-	TRBJ1-3	-	TGTGCCAGCAGTGAAGCTGGCGGTACAGGAAACACCATATATTTT	CASSEAGGTGNTIYF